Given below is one T cell receptor beta chain in context. What it binds is not known. The data derive from a study of identical twins. Whole-study results and caveats: Zero-insertion findings could be partly confounded by invariant cells (MAIT and iNKT cells).

Unique molecular identifiers were present on the cDNA, which also gained a universal primer site by template switching. TCRdb ran MiXCR on the 5' RACE reads and lists one entry per CDR3 protein. This table has 470,000 or so distinct CDR3 sequences, roughly 24% appearing once. CDR3 length: 15 amino acids. Trimming took off 2 bases at V and 9 bases at J, with 17 bases between the two ends. Germline V lookup: CDR1 MNHEY, CDR2 SVGAGI. These same records also appear under a second study, on T cells expressing NK-cell markers. Turning to that study: In several donors, these clonotypes also led the CD3+CD56-NKG2C+ fraction.

The sequence derives from a woman aged 18-29 years in good health. This chain connects TRBV6-5 to TRBJ2-1; D might be TRBD2 (5 bases). The specimen was CD4+ T cells sorted from blood. CDR3 nucleotides: TGTGCCAGCAGTTACAAAGGAGGCAGGAAGGGTGAGCAGTTCTTC. Residues: CASSYKGGRKGEQFF.